Many counts were recorded for the clone carrying this T cell receptor beta chain. The data are from a study of blood T cells in healthy people across ages. Study-level background: Capture via template switching afforded approximately one barcoded beta molecule per two T cells.

Together with a sample-barcoded 5' primer, a J-beta primer mix was included in a second PCR lasting about 7 to 11 cycles. Each TCR beta cDNA got a 12-nucleotide random molecular identifier. TCRdb independently ran MiXCR on the 5' RACE reads; one entry per CDR3 protein. In the table there are just under 900,000 distinct CDR3 sequences, less than 35% of which are singletons. Sequencing was performed on blood. The source is an elderly woman in good health.

The CDR3, as DNA: TGTGCCACCAGCCACGGACGGTCCAGGACCCAGTACTTC. Protein: CATSHGRSRTQYF. The V and J genes are TRBV24-1 and TRBJ2-5; D unclear. Trimming stripped 7 bases from V and 7 bases from J, with 15 bases between. Germline values: CDR1 KGHDR, CDR2 SFDVKD. This CDR3 region has 13 residues.